The source of this T cell receptor (beta chain) is a study of T cell responses to AZD1222 COVID-19 vaccine. Generated by immunoSEQ multiplex PCR, the TCRdb table keeps only in-frame clones and is missing some. The top ten hold around 2.2% of the sample, which has tens of thousands of clones, about nine tenths seen once. The sequence was collected from an adult in good health. The input for sequencing was peripheral blood, taken on day 0 of AZD1222 vaccination.

CDR3 sequence (DNA): TGCGCCAGCAGCTTGCCTAGCGGGGGGGCCCAGGGAGATACGCAGTATTTT. Protein product: CASSLPSGGAQGDTQYF. The chain uses TRBV5-1 and TRBJ2-3, with 12 bases lining up with TRBD2. The V gene's germline CDR1 is SGHRS and CDR2 YFSETQ. This CDR3 has 17 residues. Trimming took 1 base from V and 5 from J; bases not matched to a gene: 8.